This TCR beta chain appears in the sequencing data of a study of cytomegalovirus exposure and HLA in healthy donors. Study background: Per a later analysis, the roughly 700 first-cohort and over 90 validation repertoires shared one platform.

The CDR3 contains 15 residues. V shed 8 bases, J shed 2 bases, and the junction held 11 bases outside the gene matches. Germline-derived CDR1 and CDR2 are ENHRY and SYGVKD. Data came from immunoSEQ multiplex PCR; TCRdb stores just in-frame clones and leaves some out. The profile shows 120,000 to 150,000 clones, roughly 88% of them singletons. General study points: Some TCR beta chains (164 of them) were listed as cytomegalovirus-associated.

A remark on this clone: Its antigen is still unknown.

The sequenced sample was PBMCs. The chain has TRBV10-3 and TRBJ1-2, with 7 bases matching TRBD1. The TCR was taken from a woman under 30 in good health and CMV-seropositive. Written as DNA, the CDR3 is TGTGCCATCTTTGGTCAGGGGGTGGAAAACTATGGCTACACCTTC. It translates to CAIFGQGVENYGYTF.